A single sample gave rise to the 5 T cell receptor beta chains below, sequenced in a study of blood T cell repertoires in COVID-19. Only in-frame clones appear in the TCRdb table, and some are missing; sequencing was by immunoSEQ multiplex PCR. Of about 100,000 clones listed, almost 80% are singletons. The specimen sequenced was peripheral blood. These receptors all stem from a human donor in a cohort sampled during active COVID-19.

V usage is TRBV28 and J usage is TRBJ1-5; possible D gene TRBD1, 5 bases. The CDR3 covers 14 residues. The germline CDR1 and CDR2 sequences are MDHEN and SYDVKM. V dropped 4 bases and J dropped 0 bases, with 7 bases sitting between them. The CDR3 spells CASSYDSSNQPQHF. CDR3 nucleotide sequence: TGTGCCAGCAGTTATGACAGTAGCAATCAGCCCCAGCATTTT. The full variable domain, with the rest looked up from reference TRBV28 and TRBJ1-5, is DVKVTQSSRYLVKRTGEKVFLECVQDMDHENMFWYRQDPGLGLRLIYFSYDVKMKEKGDIPEGYSVSREKKERFSLILESASTNQTSMYLCASSYDSSNQPQHFGDGTRLSIL.

The rearrangement links TRBV3-1 (or the pseudogene TRBV3-2) to TRBJ2-1, with 9 bases that match TRBD2. Looked up from germline, CDR1 is LGHDT and CDR2 is YNNKEL (reference sequence). The CDR3 extends over 15 amino acids. Trimming at V came to 3 bases and at J to 4 bases, leaving 4 bases not matched to a gene. The CDR3 sequence is CASSQGSGSYNEQFF. CDR3 coding DNA: TGTGCCAGCAGCCAGGGTAGCGGGAGTTACAATGAGCAGTTCTTC.

The genes are TRBV5-1 and TRBJ2-1; maybe TRBD2 (6 bases). The CDR3 loop spans 14 amino acids. Germline V gene lookup returns CDR1 SGHRS and CDR2 YFSETQ. The V gene lost 5 bases and the J gene lost 4 bases, with 13 bases spanning the gap. Written as DNA, the CDR3 is TGCGCCAGCAGGACGGGGGAGAGGTACAATGAGCAGTTCTTC. This codes for CASRTGERYNEQFF.

The chain recombines TRBV29-1 with TRBJ1-1, with 8 bases aligning to TRBD1. Trimming removed 4 bases from V and 1 base from J; junction bases left unmatched: 8. The CDR3 loop spans 15 amino acids. Germline CDR1 is SQVTM and CDR2 is ANQGSEA. In nucleotides, the CDR3 is TGCAGCGTTGTAGGACAGGGAGGATCGAACACTGAAGCTTTCTTT. Translation: CSVVGQGGSNTEAFF. The full variable domain, with the rest looked up from reference TRBV29-1 and TRBJ1-1, is SAVISQKPSRDICQRGTSLTIQCQVDSQVTMMFWYRQQPGQSLTLIATANQGSEATYESGFVIDKFPISRPNLTFSTLTVSNMSPEDSSIYLCSVVGQGGSNTEAFFGQGTRLTVV.

The chain employs TRBV10-3 and TRBJ2-3; unclear D gene. Germline CDR1 reads ENHRY; CDR2 reads SYGVKD. Trimming cost V 4 bases and J 6 bases, with 17 bases left between them. The CDR3 is 15 residues long. CDR3 loop: CAISAELLGGDTQYF. The CDR3 DNA sequence: TGTGCCATCAGTGCCGAACTACTCGGTGGGGATACGCAGTATTTT.